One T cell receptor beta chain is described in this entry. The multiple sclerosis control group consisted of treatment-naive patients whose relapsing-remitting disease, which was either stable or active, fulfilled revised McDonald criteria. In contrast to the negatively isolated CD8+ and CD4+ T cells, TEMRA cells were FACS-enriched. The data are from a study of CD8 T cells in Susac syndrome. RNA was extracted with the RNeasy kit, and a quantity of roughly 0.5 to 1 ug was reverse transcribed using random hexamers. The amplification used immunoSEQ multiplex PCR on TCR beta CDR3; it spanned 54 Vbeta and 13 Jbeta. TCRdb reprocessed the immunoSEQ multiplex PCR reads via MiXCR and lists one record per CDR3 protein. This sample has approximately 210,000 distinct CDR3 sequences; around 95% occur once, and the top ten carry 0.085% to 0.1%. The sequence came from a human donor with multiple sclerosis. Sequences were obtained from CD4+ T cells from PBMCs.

Here the CDR3 DNA reads TGTGCCAGCAGTTCGGGGGTAGCGTATAGCAATCAGCCCCAGCATTTT. It translates to CASSSGVAYSNQPQHF. V is TRBV6-5 and J is TRBJ1-5; weak D call: TRBD1 (5 bases). Germline CDR1 and CDR2: MNHEY and SVGAGI. The germline V and J ends were trimmed by 4 bases and 0 bases, with 13 bases remaining between them. This CDR3 has 16 amino acids.